A single sample is the source of the 14 T cell receptor beta chains below, sequenced in a study of tumor and adjacent non-tumor tissue in lung cancer. The library came from three nested PCR rounds adapted from ARM-PCR protocols. TCRdb processed the multiplex PCR reads anew with MiXCR; each CDR3 protein has one entry. The table records under 150,000 distinct CDR3 sequences, roughly 70% of them present only once. The template was RNA from unsorted bulk tissue. Sequences were obtained from lung tumor tissue. The origin of the receptors is a man between 60 and 70 years old with small cell lung cancer.

The gene calls are TRBV20-1 and TRBJ2-3, with D tentatively TRBD2 (5 bases). From germline, CDR1 is DFQATT and CDR2 SNEGSKA (reference sequence). The CDR3 has 14 residues. The V gene lost 6 bases and the J gene lost 5 bases, with 18 bases spanning the gap. CDR3 DNA sequence: TGCAGTGCCCAGTCGCGGGTGGGTGTAGATACGCAGTATTTT. It codes for CSAQSRVGVDTQYF.

The rearrangement links TRBV11-1 to TRBJ2-7; D is perhaps TRBD1 or TRBD2 (5 bases each). CDR1 is SGHAT and CDR2 is FQDESV in the germline V gene (reference sequence). The CDR3 sequence is 14 residues long. Here the CDR3 reads CDGSFGGPSYEQYV. The CDR3 region has the DNA TGTGACGGTAGCTTTGGGGGACCCTCCTACGAGCAGTACGTC.

The rearrangement links TRBV28 to TRBJ1-6; weak D call: TRBD1 (5 bases). The V end lost 6 bases, the J end lost 0 bases, and 6 bases lay between the germline ends. CDR3 length: 14 amino acids. From germline, CDR1 is MDHEN and CDR2 SYDVKM. The CDR3 DNA follows: TGTGCCAGCAGCACAGGCTCCTATAATTCACCCCTCCACTTT. Translating it yields CASSTGSYNSPLHF.

This clonotype has just one count. The CDR3 carries no conserved terminal phenylalanine or tryptophan, so it likely arises from a read error. V gene TRBV5-4 combines with J gene TRBJ2-1; perhaps TRBD2 as D (8 bases). This CDR3 comprises 17 residues. Trimming left V 4 bases short and J 0 bases short, with 17 bases between. Germline lookup yields CDR1 SGHNT and CDR2 YYREEE (reference sequence). CDR3 bases: TGTGCCAGCAGCCCAGGGGGTAGCGGGATCTCCTACAATGAGCAGTTCTCC. This codes for CASSPGGSGISYNEQFS.

About this clonotype itself: A junction end diverges from the germline sequence, so it may reflect a read error. V is TRBV6-1 and J is TRBJ2-3; the D gene is possibly TRBD2 (7 bases). This CDR3 comprises 15 residues. CDR1 is MNHNS and CDR2 is SASEGT in the germline V gene. The CDR3 here is CVSSEGGFSTDMQYF. CDR3 sequence (DNA): TGTGTCAGCAGCGAGGGGGGGTTTAGCACAGATATGCAGTATTTT.

The chain couples TRBV29-1 to TRBJ2-5; D unresolved. Germline V CDR1 and CDR2: SQVTM, ANQGSEA. V lost 0 bases and J 10 bases, leaving 18 bases between the germline ends. The length of the CDR3 is 14 residues. CDR3 nucleotides: TGCAGCGTTGAAGACGGCAGTATCCAAGAAATCCAGTACTTC. Translation: CSVEDGSIQEIQYF.

A note on this clonotype: The junction does not match germline at one end; this may be a read error. The chain links TRBV11-3 to TRBJ2-3; D ambiguous. This CDR3 has 13 residues. Germline values: CDR1 SGHNT, CDR2 YENEEA. The CDR3 loop is CASSFVQTETQYF. CDR3 in DNA: TGTGCCAGCAGCTTTGTCCAAACAGAAACGCAGTATTTT.

This clonotype was picked up many times. V gene TRBV6-2 or TRBV6-3 combines with J gene TRBJ2-2; 7 positions agree with TRBD1. After removal of 7 bases from V and 7 bases from J, the junction contained 12 bases not matched to a gene. Germline V gives CDR1 MNHEY, CDR2 SVGEGT. The CDR3 runs to 15 residues. The CDR3 nucleotides are TGTGCCAGCACCGACCTGGGACAGATGCACGGGGAGCTGTTTTTT. Its translation is CASTDLGQMHGELFF.

In its sample, this clonotype was seen many times. The chain combines TRBV20-1 with TRBJ2-1; TRBD2 is a possible D gene (5 bases). CDR3 length: 13 amino acids. Trimming shortened V by 5 bases and J by 3 bases, and 11 bases separated the two germline ends. CDR1 is DFQATT and CDR2 is SNEGSKA in the germline V gene (reference sequence). CDR3 nucleotide sequence: TGCAGTGCTCTAGCTGCTGTCTACAATGAGCAGTTCTTC. Encoded protein: CSALAAVYNEQFF.

Notes on this clonotype: Being one base from a much bigger clone, this may be a read error. This chain uses TRBV4-2 with TRBJ2-2; TRBD1 or TRBD2 may be the D gene (6 bases each). Trimming took 8 bases from V and 8 from J, leaving 18 bases between them. CDR1 and CDR2 (germline): LGHNA, YNFKEQ. The CDR3 sequence is 14 residues long. The CDR3 region has the DNA TGTGCCAGCGAGGGGGGCGTGAGAAAGGGGGAGCTGTTTTTT. It translates to CASEGGVRKGELFF.

This clonotype was detected ten times or more. This rearrangement joins TRBV11-3 to TRBJ2-5; 8 bases fit TRBD2. With 1 base clipped from V and 7 bases from J, the junction kept 2 bases outside the gene matches. Germline V gene lookup returns CDR1 SGHNT and CDR2 YENEEA. The CDR3 covers 13 residues. Here the CDR3 reads CASSLVRGGTQYF. As DNA, the CDR3 is TGTGCCAGCAGCTTAGTACGGGGGGGGACCCAGTACTTC.

This chain joins TRBV6-5 and TRBJ2-1; a weak D match, TRBD2 (6 bases). Germline V gene sequence: CDR1 MNHEY, CDR2 SVGAGI. V lost 7 bases to trimming and J lost 3 bases, with 13 bases between them. CDR3 length equals 14 residues. The DNA for the CDR3 is TGTGCCAGCACTGCGGGACGCCACTACAATGAGCAGTTCTTC. Encoded protein: CASTAGRHYNEQFF.

This clonotype came up a few times. A much larger clone sits a single nucleotide away, making a read error possible. The rearrangement joins TRBV29-1 to TRBJ2-1; 9 bases align to TRBD2. The CDR3 is 15 amino acids. Germline CDR1 SQVTM, CDR2 ANQGSEA. The CDR3 DNA reads as TGCGGCGTTGAGGTAGCGGGAGCGGCCCCCAGCAAGCAGTTCTTC. It encodes CGVEVAGAAPSKQFF.

Concerning this clonotype: Relative to the germline gene, one junction end is altered; a read error may explain this. V and J are TRBV20-1 and TRBJ1-1; 10 bases map to TRBD1. The CDR3 covers 13 residues. The germline gives CDR1 DFQATT, CDR2 SNEGSKA (reference sequence). The CDR3 bases are TGCAGTACTAGGGACAGGGGAACCACTGAAGCCTTCTTT. Encoded protein: CSTRDRGTTEAFF.